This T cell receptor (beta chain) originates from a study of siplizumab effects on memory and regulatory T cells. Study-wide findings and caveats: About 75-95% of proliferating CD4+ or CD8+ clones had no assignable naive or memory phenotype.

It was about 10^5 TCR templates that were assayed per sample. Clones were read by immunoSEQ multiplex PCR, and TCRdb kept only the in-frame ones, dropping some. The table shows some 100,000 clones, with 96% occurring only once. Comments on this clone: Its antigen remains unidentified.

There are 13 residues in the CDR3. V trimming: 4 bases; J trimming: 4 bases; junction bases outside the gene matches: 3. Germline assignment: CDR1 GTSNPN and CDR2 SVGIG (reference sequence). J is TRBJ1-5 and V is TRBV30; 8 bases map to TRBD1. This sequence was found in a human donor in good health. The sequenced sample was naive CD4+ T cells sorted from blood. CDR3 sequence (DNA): TGTGCCTGGACGGGGACAGGAAATCAGCCCCAGCATTTT. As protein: CAWTGTGNQPQHF.